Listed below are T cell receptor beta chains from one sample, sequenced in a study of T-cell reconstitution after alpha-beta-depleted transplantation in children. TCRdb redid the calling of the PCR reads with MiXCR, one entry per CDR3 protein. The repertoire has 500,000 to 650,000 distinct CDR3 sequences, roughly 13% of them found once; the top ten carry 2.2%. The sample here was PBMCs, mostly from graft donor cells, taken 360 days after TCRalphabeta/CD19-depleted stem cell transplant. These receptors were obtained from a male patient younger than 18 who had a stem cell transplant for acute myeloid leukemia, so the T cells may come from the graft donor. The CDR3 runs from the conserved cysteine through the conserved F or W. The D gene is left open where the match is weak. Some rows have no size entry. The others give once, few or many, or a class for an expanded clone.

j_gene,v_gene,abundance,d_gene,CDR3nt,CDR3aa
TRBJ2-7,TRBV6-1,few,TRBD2,TGTGCCAGCACCATAGCGGGAGGGCCTTCCGAGCAGTACTTC,CASTIAGGPSEQYF
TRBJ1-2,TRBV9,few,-,TGTGCCAGCAGCGTATACCAGGGTGGCTATGGCTACACCTTC,CASSVYQGGYGYTF
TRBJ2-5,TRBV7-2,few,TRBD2,TGTGCCAGCAGCTCGAGTCTCGGACTAGCGGGAGTACAGACCCAGTACTTC,CASSSSLGLAGVQTQYF
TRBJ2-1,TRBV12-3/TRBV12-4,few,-,TGTGCCAGCAGTTTAGACGGAATAGGGGGCAATGAGCAGTTCTTC,CASSLDGIGGNEQFF
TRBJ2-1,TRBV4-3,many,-,TGCGCCAGCAGTTTGTCGGGGGGGACAGGGCCCTACAATGAGCAGTTCTTC,CASSLSGGTGPYNEQFF
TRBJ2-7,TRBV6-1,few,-,TGTGCCAGCAGTCGACGGGACTTCTATCGAACCTACGAGCAGTACTTC,CASSRRDFYRTYEQYF
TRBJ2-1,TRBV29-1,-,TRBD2,TGCAGCGTTACCGGACTAGCCTCCAATGAGCAGTTCTTC,CSVTGLASNEQFF
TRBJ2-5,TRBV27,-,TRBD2,TGTGCCAGCAGCCAAACTGATCTAGCGGGAGTCGGAGAGACCCAGTACTTC,CASSQTDLAGVGETQYF
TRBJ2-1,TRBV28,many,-,TGTGCCACTATAGCGTTGGAGGGCCCACCCCGTACGGCATACAATGAGCAGTTCTTC,CATIALEGPPRTAYNEQFF
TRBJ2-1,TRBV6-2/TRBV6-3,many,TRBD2,TGTGCCAGCAGCGGGACTAGCGGGAGGGCCCATGAGCAGTTCTTC,CASSGTSGRAHEQFF
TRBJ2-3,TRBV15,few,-,TGTGCCACCAGCAGAGATCAGTGGACCTCCCTCACAGATACGCAGTATTTT,CATSRDQWTSLTDTQYF
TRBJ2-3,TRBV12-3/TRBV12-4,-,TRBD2,TGTGCCAGCACCTGGACTAGCGGGAGTAAGACAGATACGCAGTATTTT,CASTWTSGSKTDTQYF
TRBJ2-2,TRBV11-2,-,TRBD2,TGTGCCAGCAGCTTGGGTTTCGGGACTAGCGGGAGAAGGTTCTCGACCGGGGAGCTGTTTTTT,CASSLGFGTSGRRFSTGELFF
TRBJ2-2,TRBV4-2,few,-,TGTGCCAGCAGCCAAGAGGGGCAGAGCACCGGGGAGCTGTTTTTT,CASSQEGQSTGELFF
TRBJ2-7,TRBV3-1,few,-,TGTGCCAGCAGCCAAGGGACAGTTGCGGGGGAGCAGTACTTC,CASSQGTVAGEQYF
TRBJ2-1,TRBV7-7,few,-,TGTGCTAGCAGCTTAGGAGCGGGCCCAAGTGAGCAGTTCTTC,CASSLGAGPSEQFF
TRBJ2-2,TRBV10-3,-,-,TGTGCCATCAGTGAGTTCCGACCCACATCGAACACCGGGGAGCTGTTTTTT,CAISEFRPTSNTGELFF
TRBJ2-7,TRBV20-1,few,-,TGCAGTGCTACGACTACGGTTGGTTACGAGCAGTACTTC,CSATTTVGYEQYF
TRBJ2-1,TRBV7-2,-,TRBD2,TGTGCCAGCAGCCCGGTAGCGGGGCCATACAATGAGCAGTTCTTC,CASSPVAGPYNEQFF
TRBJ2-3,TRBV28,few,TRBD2,TGTGCCAGCAGTTTAAGATCCCGAACTAGCGGGAGATGGGTCACAGATACGCAGTATTTT,CASSLRSRTSGRWVTDTQYF
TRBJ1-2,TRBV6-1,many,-,TGTGCCAGCGGGAACTCAAGGGGGGCTGGCTACACCTTC,CASGNSRGAGYTF
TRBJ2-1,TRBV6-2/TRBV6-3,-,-,TGTGCCAGCACCAGAACAGGGTCCTACAATGAGCAGTTCTTC,CASTRTGSYNEQFF
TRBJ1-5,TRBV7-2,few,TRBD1,TGTGCCAGCAGCCCGACAGGGCTACAGCCCCAGCATTTT,CASSPTGLQPQHF
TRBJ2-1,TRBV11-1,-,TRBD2,TGTGCCAGCAGCTCTAGCGGGAGTAATGAGCAGTTCTTC,CASSSSGSNEQFF
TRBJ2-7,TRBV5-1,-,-,TGCGCCAGCAGCTTGTTGACGGTACCCTACGAGCAGTACTTC,CASSLLTVPYEQYF
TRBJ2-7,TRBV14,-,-,TGTGCCAGCAGCCAAGGGAGATTTAAACTCTACGAGCAGTACTTC,CASSQGRFKLYEQYF
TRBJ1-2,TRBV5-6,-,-,TGTGCCAGCAGCTGGAGAGGTGGCTACACCTTC,CASSWRGGYTF
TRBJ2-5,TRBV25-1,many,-,TGTGCCAGCAGTGAAATCCTGCGGGAGACCCAGTACTTC,CASSEILRETQYF
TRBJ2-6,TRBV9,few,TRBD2,TGTGCCAGCAGCGTACTAGCGGGAGACCCTGGGGCCAACGTCCTGACTTTC,CASSVLAGDPGANVLTF
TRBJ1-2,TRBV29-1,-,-,TGCAGCGTTGCTTTCGGGGAAGGCTACACCTTC,CSVAFGEGYTF
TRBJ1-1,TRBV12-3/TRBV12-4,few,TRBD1,TGTGCCAGCAGTCCACCCAGGGGGAGGACTGAAGCTTTCTTT,CASSPPRGRTEAFF
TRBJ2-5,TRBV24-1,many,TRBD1,TGTGCCACCAGTGATAACGCACAGGGGGGAGAGACCCAGTACTTC,CATSDNAQGGETQYF
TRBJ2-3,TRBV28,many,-,TGTGCCAGCAGTTCCCTTATTAGCACAGATACGCAGTATTTT,CASSSLISTDTQYF
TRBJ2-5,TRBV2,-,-,TGTGCCAGCCGCGAGGACGGAGTCCAAGAGACCCAGTACTTC,CASREDGVQETQYF
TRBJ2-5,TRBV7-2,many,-,TGTGCCAGCAGTGGGCAAGGGCACCAAGAGACCCAGTACTTC,CASSGQGHQETQYF
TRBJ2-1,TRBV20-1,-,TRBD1,TGCAGTGCTAGAGATTGGGGACAGGGAACGGATGATCAGTTCTTC,CSARDWGQGTDDQFF
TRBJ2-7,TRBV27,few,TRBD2,TGTGCCAGCAGTCCCTGGACTAGCGGGAGGCCCAACGAGCAGTACTTC,CASSPWTSGRPNEQYF